This TCR beta chain was obtained from a study of cytomegalovirus exposure and HLA in healthy donors (dated by TCRdb to 2015 to 2018). For context, the study as a whole: According to an earlier analysis of a few hundred of the donors, some 170 million T cells yielded 100 million or so unique TCR beta sequences and about 280 Gb of sequence data. Roughly 300 gigabases of sequencing data and approximately 91 million unique TCR sequences made up an early release that covered approximately 620 HLA-typed donors. The genetic ancestry cluster associated with self-reported Caucasian donors included approximately 85% of the roughly 400 genotyped donors. The study aimed to test whether signatures of past pathogen exposure could be identified by cataloging public T cell receptors. The T cell repertoires of 666 subjects were profiled by immunosequencing and related to cytomegalovirus serostatus. Along with the roughly 710-subject first cohort, a separate validation cohort of over 90 different subjects was used. High-throughput TCR immunosequencing, statistical association of individual TCRs with disease status, and machine learning were combined to predict cytomegalovirus infection status. A later analysis re-examined previously published TCR beta repertoires from about 670 donors and added high-resolution HLA genotyping to investigate patterns of TCR occurrence. Rather than drawing on any new phenotypic data, the later analysis identified candidate immune exposures from TCR beta sequences and the way those sequences occurred across donors. An earlier analysis of 587 of the donors used high-throughput TCR beta sequencing to judge whether each TCR beta V gene segment behaved as functional or pseudogenic. Donor age, sex, ethnicity and CMV serostatus were collected together with the repertoire data. Genome-wide SNP genotypes for about 55% of the roughly 670 donors were used in a later genetic analysis, which treated that subset as a discovery cohort. Every discovery cohort repertoire had been produced on one sequencing platform. Class I and class II HLA loci were covered by the typing at four-digit resolution. Typing coverage varied by locus: about 629-630 donors for A, B, C, DRB1 and DQB1; approximately 560 for DQA1; around 570 for DPA1; approximately 450 for DPB1. Because of strong linkage in the cohort, roughly five DR-DQ haplotypes were treated as single units for association and clustering. Across 300 to 500 genotyped donors of the cohort, an average of 235,054 unique TCR beta nucleotide sequences per donor were sequenced, and 15% to 20% of those sequences were non-productive. Study-level results and caveats: Most TCR sequences were observed very rarely across donors, whereas some public TCRs were present in many individuals. In both the original and validation cohorts, the classifier was reported to diagnose cytomegalovirus status with high specificity and sensitivity. In a later genetic analysis, a missense DCLRE1C variant was associated with V-gene and J-gene trimming of TCR beta chains, and the association was replicated in an independent cohort. Because counts were too low, seventeen rarely observed V segments, including chromosome 9 orphons, were excluded from the earlier analysis of fewer than 650 of the donors. The authors suggested that the approach could potentially be generalized to other disease states and immunological phenotypes. Several of the top co-occurrence clusters appeared to be linked to parvovirus B19, influenza, CMV and Epstein-Barr virus, according to a later analysis. In a later analysis, the rate of TCR association differed among HLA loci, with DRB1 alleles having the most associated TCRs and HLA-C alleles having the fewest. A further reported finding was that TCR beta sequences accurately predicted the HLA-A and HLA-B alleles for most subjects in the first cohort. Strong co-occurrence of HLA alleles, especially DR and DQ, made assigning TCR associations to individual alleles difficult. In vitro tests confirmed that a few of the cytomegalovirus-associated TCR beta chains recognize cytomegalovirus antigens. In a later analysis, HLA-associated TCR beta chains showed more clonal expansion and lower generation probabilities than non-associated chains that were equally common. Because some donors lacked HLA typing at each locus, the association tests relied only on the typed subset. The presence/absence analyses assumed that sequencing depth was roughly uniform across donors, and that assumption may not be true. Correlated functional status among segregating V segments might reflect linkage disequilibrium, but an unknown experimental factor could not be ruled out. Broadly in line with IMGT annotations, most TCR beta V segments showed up in productive rearrangements about 87% or about 30% of the time in an earlier analysis of a few hundred of the donors. A cluster of highly shared sequence variants was judged likely to be a technical artifact of the sequencing pipeline. Only TCR beta chains were sequenced in this cohort, and the absence of alpha or paired-chain data limited detectable features. According to a later genetic analysis, donors in an Asian-associated ancestry cluster had fewer N-insertions in productive TCRs than the approximately 610-donor mean. Specific HLA alleles were associated with about 17,000 TCR beta sequences at a false discovery rate of 0.05 in a later analysis. The only immune exposure information available for the cohort was CMV serostatus. The study gave a list of more than 150 TCR beta chains associated with cytomegalovirus. According to a later analysis, most CMV-associated TCR beta chains appeared to be HLA-restricted, and the HLA associations seemed to be driven largely by CMV exposure.

To prepare the library, the immunoSEQ multiplex PCR assay was applied. The multiplex PCR relied on a mix of 60 forward primers for TCR Vbeta segments and 13 reverse primers for TCR Jbeta segments. The CDR3 region of rearranged TCR beta genes was amplified from genomic DNA by a multiplex PCR assay. The Illumina HiSeq System was used to sequence the amplified TCR beta libraries as 87-base-pair reads. As for the authors' bioinformatics: A later analysis tallied around 87 million unique TCR beta chains across the 600 to 700 repertoires, and about 12 million of those chains were shared by two or more donors. A nearest-neighbor algorithm error-corrected the raw reads and collapsed the reads into unique sequences, merging closely related sequences to remove PCR and sequencing errors. To assign V, D and J gene segments, CDR3 sequences were aligned to IMGT reference sequences. For a sequence to be retained, a match of at least six nucleotides was required to both a V gene segment and a J gene segment. A rearrangement was called productive if the CDR3 had no stop codons and remained in frame with V and J, and every other rearrangement was called non-productive. Following IMGT convention, CDR3 was defined as the stretch from the second conserved V-encoded cysteine up to the conserved J-encoded phenylalanine. The earlier analysis of about 620 of the donors excluded sequences that lacked an unambiguous match to a single V gene segment. In an earlier analysis of a few hundred of the donors, a V segment was called functional when productive rearrangements were above 56.7%, and segregating when the standard deviation between donors exceeded 5%. A statistical classification framework was built for diagnosing cytomegalovirus status from the catalog of TCR beta chain sequences. In a later analysis, V and J genes were assigned by comparing TCR nucleotide sequences against IMGT/GENE-DB human TR gene sequences. In a later analysis, CDR3 sequences and most-parsimonious VDJ recombination scenarios were assigned using the TCRdist pipeline. In a later analysis, each TCR beta chain was defined by its CDR3 amino acid sequence together with its V-gene family, and reads without a unique V-gene family were excluded. To address suspected cross-contamination and a sequencing artifact, a later analysis removed 592 highly shared, low-generation-probability nucleotide sequences. A later analysis calculated a clonal expansion index for each public chain from normalized within-repertoire ranks of inferred template counts. In a later analysis, generation probabilities were computed using a VDJ recombination model fitted to out-of-frame rearrangements, and the results were checked against IGoR. Hypergeometric tests were used in a later analysis to score TCR-TCR, TCR-HLA and TCR-CMV co-occurrence, with a repertoire-size bias correction applied to the TCR pairs. A later analysis estimated false discovery rates by permuting HLA or CMV assignments 20 times. A later analysis grouped co-occurring TCRs with DBSCAN, adding TCRdist sequence similarity when clustering within HLA-allele-positive subsets. For co-occurrence clustering, repertoires with fewer than 30,000 or more than 120,000 public chains were excluded, along with a handful of repertoires with anomalous nucleotide sharing. Imported from immuneACCESS, the table was reduced by TCRdb to in-frame sequences with V and J called. These copies leave out some clones; in studies compared against another copy, an unresolved V gene accounts for under half, and the cause of the remainder is not known. V and J calls and clone size are as listed in that table; D and trimming were resolved from the DNA. The sample has 130,000 or so clones on record, approximately 80% of them singletons. The ten largest clones take up roughly 6% of the sample.

The cohort comprised 550 to 700 healthy bone marrow donors. Cohort members were all nominally healthy when sampled, although unrecorded immune exposures were likely present. The donor tested CMV seropositive and was one of the 289 seropositive cohort members. A peripheral blood sample was provided by each donor, and peripheral blood mononuclear cells were used for TCR beta sequencing. Genomic DNA was extracted from the blood cell samples with the Qiagen DNeasy Blood Extraction Kit. Concerning this clone: Which antigen it targets is not known. One base away there is no much larger clone; base qualities are not given.

The material sequenced was PBMCs. The TCR sequence derives from a man in his late teens or twenties in good health and CMV-seropositive.

The CDR3 corresponds to CASRLQGGTEAFF. Read as DNA, the sequence is TGTGCCAGCAGGTTACAGGGGGGAACTGAAGCTTTCTTT. The V gene is TRBV28 and the J gene is TRBJ1-1; 8 junctional bases match TRBD1. Via the germline V gene, CDR1 is MDHEN and CDR2 SYDVKM. The CDR3 runs 13 amino acids, cysteine and phenylalanine included. The only DNA kept is the CDR3, 39 bases in frame from the first base. V loses 6 bases at its end and J loses 5 bases; junction bases beyond the gene matches: 5.